Listed here are 25 T cell receptor beta chains from one sample, sequenced in a study of response to subunit inactivated influenza vaccine. TCRdb processed the RT-PCR reads anew with MiXCR; each CDR3 protein has one entry. The sample includes roughly 160,000 distinct CDR3 sequences, about a tenth seen only once; the top ten take approximately 13%. Material: non-naive T cells sorted from PBMCs, obtained 40 to 50 days after vaccination. The source of these receptors is a man aged 45 to 65 who received an inactivated influenza vaccine.

This clonotype came up many times. The chain has TRBV7-2 and TRBJ2-3, with TRBD1 matching over 7 bases. Germline V CDR1 and CDR2: SGHTA, FQGNSA. V lost 6 bases to trimming and J lost 6 bases; unmatched junction nucleotides: 9. This CDR3 contains 14 residues. The CDR3 DNA reads as TGTGCCAGCAGGATGACAGGGATTAAGGATACGCAGTATTTT. It codes for CASRMTGIKDTQYF.

The genes are TRBV7-2 and TRBJ2-5; D gene uncertain. Per germline, CDR1 SGHTA and CDR2 FQGNSA. V lost 7 bases and J 0 bases, leaving 12 bases between the germline ends. The CDR3 totals 14 residues. The CDR3 region has the DNA TGTGCCAGCAAAGGGCAGGTCAACCAAGAGACCCAGTACTTC. Residues: CASKGQVNQETQYF.

This clonotype was recorded a few times. The gene calls are TRBV28 and TRBJ2-1, with 12 bases fitting TRBD1. CDR3 length: 16 residues. Germline-derived CDR1 and CDR2 are MDHEN and SYDVKM. Germline trimming cut 10 bases from V and 10 bases from J; bases unmatched to any gene: 17. CDR3 sequence: CAISSPYSGTGGEQFF. In DNA form, the CDR3 reads TGTGCCATTTCTTCCCCTTACTCGGGGACAGGGGGCGAGCAGTTCTTC.

The chain recombines TRBV5-5 with TRBJ1-4; 8 nucleotides line up with TRBD1. The junction had 9 bases not matched to a gene; V was cut back by 4 bases and J by 4 bases. This CDR3 is built from 16 residues. Germline CDR1 is SGHKS and CDR2 is YYEKEE (reference sequence). This CDR3 is CASSDGQGSFNEKLFF. CDR3 DNA: TGTGCCAGCAGCGACGGACAGGGAAGCTTTAATGAAAAACTGTTTTTT.

The chain combines TRBV7-9 with TRBJ2-7, with D unresolved. This CDR3 spans 15 amino acids. Deletions cut 0 bases from V and 0 bases from J, with 9 bases between. CDR1 and CDR2 from the germline V gene are SEHNR and FQNEAQ (reference sequence). This chain's CDR3 is CASSLAGGLSYEQYF. The CDR3 DNA sequence: TGTGCCAGCAGCTTAGCGGGCGGCCTCTCCTACGAGCAGTACTTC.

The chain is built from TRBV19 and TRBJ2-4; D is tentatively TRBD1 or TRBD2 (5 bases each). Germline V gene sequence: CDR1 LNHDA, CDR2 SQIVND (reference sequence). The CDR3 is 16 amino acids. Between the trimmed V and J ends, which lost 3 bases and 3 bases, there was a span of 15 bases. Here the CDR3 reads CASSISGAPGKNIQYF. The CDR3, as DNA: TGTGCCAGTAGTATCTCCGGGGCCCCTGGCAAAAACATTCAGTACTTC.

This clonotype has just a few counts. V and J are TRBV2 and TRBJ1-5; TRBD1 agrees at 7 bases. Germline V gene data show CDR1 as SNHLY and CDR2 as FYNNEI. CDR3 length: 16 amino acids. Losses at the gene ends were 6 bases for V and 1 base for J; bases not matched to a gene: 9. CDR3 bases: TGTGCCAGCAGCGGGGGAAACAGGGGAAGCAATCAGCCCCAGCATTTT. Translation gives CASSGGNRGSNQPQHF. The full variable domain, its missing parts supplied by reference TRBV2 and TRBJ1-5, is EPEVTQTPSHQVTQMGQEVILRCVPISNHLYFYWYRQILGQKVEFLVSFYNNEISEKSEIFDDQFSVERPDGSNFTLKIRSTKLEDSAMYFCASSGGNRGSNQPQHFGDGTRLSIL.

This rearrangement joins TRBV18 to TRBJ1-4; 8 bases are shared with TRBD1. Unmatched junction bases numbered 5, after V lost 1 base and J lost 7 bases. CDR3 length equals 15 residues. The V gene's germline CDR1 is KGHSH and CDR2 LQKENI. CDR3 region: CASSPHRGLSEKLFF. CDR3 nucleotide sequence: TGTGCCAGCTCACCACACAGGGGGTTGAGTGAAAAACTGTTTTTT.

This chain links TRBV24-1 with TRBJ2-1; perhaps TRBD1 as D (6 bases). This CDR3 contains 16 residues. Germline lookup yields CDR1 KGHDR and CDR2 SFDVKD. Trimming left V 0 bases short and J 5 bases short, with 13 bases between. In nucleotides, the CDR3 is TGTGCCACCAGTGATTTGGGGGTAGGGGGTAACAATGAGCAGTTCTTC. The encoded protein is CATSDLGVGGNNEQFF.

The CDR3 DNA reads TGTGCCAGCAGTTCAGCTGGGAAGTATACGCAGTATTTT. It codes for CASSSAGKYTQYF. This chain joins TRBV6-4 and TRBJ2-3; no clear D gene. Trimming took off 5 bases at V and 7 bases at J, with 13 bases between the two ends. CDR1 MRHNA and CDR2 SNTAGT come from the germline V gene. The CDR3 covers 13 residues.

This chain links TRBV3-1 with TRBJ2-2; D uncertain. This CDR3 spans 14 amino acids. Germline V gives CDR1 LGHDT, CDR2 YNNKEL (reference sequence). V was cut by 2 bases and J by 6 bases, with 10 bases left in between. The CDR3 region is CASSQPIEAGELFF. Here the CDR3 DNA reads TGTGCCAGCAGCCAACCGATAGAGGCCGGGGAGCTGTTTTTT.

The V and J genes are TRBV27 and TRBJ1-4; maybe TRBD1 (5 bases). V was pared by 6 bases and J by 6 bases, with 14 bases between. The germline CDR1 and CDR2 sequences are MNHEY and SMNVEV (reference sequence). This CDR3 spans 14 amino acids. In DNA form, the CDR3 reads TGTGCCAGCAGGAGGGGAGGAGTTGATGAAAAACTGTTTTTT. It is translated as CASRRGGVDEKLFF.

Ten or more counts support this clonotype. This chain links TRBV6-1 with TRBJ1-5; D is unresolved. Germline CDR1 is MNHNS and CDR2 is SASEGT. The V end was cut by 10 bases, the J end by 0 bases, with 13 bases between. This CDR3 spans 14 amino acids. CDR3: CATKGDYSNQPQHF. The CDR3 DNA reads TGTGCCACTAAGGGAGATTATAGCAATCAGCCCCAGCATTTT.

The chain employs TRBV14 and TRBJ2-1; D is uncertain. CDR1 is SGHDN, CDR2 FVKESK, per germline. V lost 1 base and J 9 bases, leaving 10 bases between the germline ends. The CDR3 is 13 residues long. This CDR3 is CASSQGGVGEQFF. The CDR3 coding sequence is TGTGCCAGCAGCCAAGGTGGGGTTGGTGAGCAGTTCTTC.

The chain carries TRBV28 and TRBJ2-7, with D perhaps TRBD2 (5 bases). Deletions cut 6 bases from V and 0 bases from J, with 12 bases between. The germline CDR1 and CDR2 sequences are MDHEN and SYDVKM. The CDR3 spans 14 residues. CDR3 in DNA: TGTGCCAGCAGGTCTAGCCGAAGCTCCTACGAGCAGTACTTC. This codes for CASRSSRSSYEQYF.

This clonotype was counted only a few times. The chain recombines TRBV28 with TRBJ2-5; perhaps D is TRBD1 or TRBD2 (5 bases each). CDR1 MDHEN and CDR2 SYDVKM come from the germline V gene. V lost 8 bases and J 4 bases, leaving 14 bases between the germline ends. The CDR3 extends over 13 amino acids. This CDR3 reads CASGSGARETQYF. The CDR3, as DNA: TGTGCCAGCGGCTCCGGGGCGAGAGAGACCCAGTACTTC.

This clonotype was recorded a few times. The chain carries TRBV20-1 and TRBJ1-5; D not certain. This CDR3 comprises 14 residues. Deletions cut 5 bases from V and 2 bases from J, with 13 bases between. The V gene's germline CDR1 is DFQATT and CDR2 SNEGSKA (reference sequence). The CDR3 is CSALAAQGNQPQHF. Here the CDR3 DNA reads TGCAGTGCTTTAGCGGCGCAGGGCAATCAGCCCCAGCATTTT.

This clonotype has just a few counts. The rearrangement links TRBV7-2 to TRBJ2-7; a possible D gene is TRBD2 (7 bases). CDR3 length: 14 amino acids. CDR1 and CDR2 (germline): SGHTA, FQGNSA. V dropped 9 bases and J dropped 7 bases, with 22 bases sitting between them. DNA for the CDR3: TGTGCCAGTGGCGGCGGGGGCCCGCCGTATGAGCAGTACTTC. This gives the protein CASGGGGPPYEQYF.

This chain uses TRBV24-1 with TRBJ2-7, with 7 bases aligning to TRBD2. CDR1 and CDR2 from the germline V gene are KGHDR and SFDVKD. CDR3 length equals 14 residues. J gave up 6 bases and V 4 bases, and 8 bases lay outside the gene matches. The CDR3 sequence is CATSDRTRWGEQYF. The CDR3 DNA is TGTGCCACCAGTGACCGGACTAGATGGGGCGAGCAGTACTTC.

This clonotype was seen a handful of times. This rearrangement joins TRBV9 to TRBJ2-3; D may be TRBD1 (5 bases). The V gene's germline CDR1 is SGDLS and CDR2 YYNGEE. The germline V and J ends were trimmed by 4 bases and 8 bases, with 17 bases remaining between them. The CDR3 sequence is 14 residues long. For the CDR3, the DNA is TGTGCCAGCAGCCCCCAGGGCAGCCGAATTACGCAGTATTTT. It encodes CASSPQGSRITQYF.

In this sample, this clonotype turned up many times. This sequence joins TRBV12-3 or TRBV12-4 and TRBJ2-4; D unclear. Trimming left V 3 bases short and J 6 bases short, with 12 bases between. The CDR3 is made up of 14 amino acids. In nucleotides, the CDR3 is TGTGCCAGCAGTTTGGGCACCCAAGGAAACATTCAGTACTTC. Its translation: CASSLGTQGNIQYF.

This clonotype was seen ten or more times. The chain uses TRBV4-1 and TRBJ1-6; D remains ambiguous. The V end was cut by 4 bases, the J end by 7 bases, with 14 bases between. The CDR3 is 15 amino acids. Germline CDR1 is MGHRA and CDR2 is YSYEKL. The CDR3 region has the DNA TGCGCCAGCAGCCGGTACGTGGGTGGCAATTCACCCCTCCACTTT. Protein: CASSRYVGGNSPLHF.

This clonotype appeared many times. This chain joins TRBV20-1 and TRBJ2-1, with TRBD2 identical over 10 bases. J was trimmed by 6 bases and V by 3 bases; bases with no gene match: 8. The CDR3 runs to 15 residues. Germline V gene data show CDR1 as DFQATT and CDR2 as SNEGSKA (reference sequence). The DNA for the CDR3 is TGCAGTGCTAGGAGCGGGAGGGCCTTGGGCAATGAGCAGTTCTTC. Encoded protein: CSARSGRALGNEQFF.

This clonotype was observed a few times. V is TRBV24-1 and J is TRBJ2-1; the match to TRBD2 covers 7 bases. CDR3 length: 15 residues. After removal of 5 bases from V and 2 bases from J, the junction contained 5 bases not matched to a gene. CDR1 and CDR2 (germline): KGHDR, SFDVKD. CDR3 nucleotide sequence: TGTGCCACCAGTGGCCAGACTAGCACCTACAATGAGCAGTTCTTC. Amino acids: CATSGQTSTYNEQFF.

The chain couples TRBV18 to TRBJ2-7; D is unresolved. The CDR3 is made up of 13 amino acids. Germline V gene sequence: CDR1 KGHSH, CDR2 LQKENI. The V end lost 8 bases, the J end lost 4 bases, and 15 bases lay between the germline ends. CDR3 protein: CASRPPEGYEQYF. The CDR3 bases are TGTGCCAGCCGGCCCCCGGAAGGGTACGAGCAGTACTTC. Based on the CDR3 plus reference TRBV18 and TRBJ2-7, the full variable domain is NAGVMQNPRHLVRRRGQEARLRCSPMKGHSHVYWYRQLPEEGLKFMVYLQKENIIDESGMPKERFSAEFPKEGPSILRIQQVVRGDSAAYFCASRPPEGYEQYFGPGTRLTVT.